The T cell receptor beta chain under discussion was sequenced for a study of T cell responses to AZD1222 COVID-19 vaccine. Study outcomes and limitations: In a largely white British group with more females than males, clonal diversity was possibly underestimated.

Points on this clone: Antigen unknown.

This table comes from immunoSEQ multiplex PCR, and its TCRdb copy is limited to in-frame clones, with some not included. Of 150,000 to 200,000 clones detected, about 87% appear once; the ten largest clones hold 3.5% to 5.5%. This TCR came from an adult who received the MenACWY meningococcal vaccine as a control. The sequenced sample was peripheral blood, obtained 28 days after the second dose of the MenACWY control vaccine.

CDR3 nucleotides: TGTGCCAGTAGTAAGGGGCCGACTGAAAAACTGTTTTTT. Residues: CASSKGPTEKLFF. This chain links TRBV19 with TRBJ1-4; tentatively, D is TRBD1 (5 bases). V lost 4 bases, J lost 7 bases, and 10 bases lay in between. The CDR3 contains 13 residues. Germline V lookup: CDR1 LNHDA, CDR2 SQIVND (reference sequence). The whole variable domain, remainder taken from reference TRBV19 and TRBJ1-4, is DGGITQSPKYLFRKEGQNVTLSCEQNLNHDAMYWYRQDPGQGLRLIYYSQIVNDFQKGDIAEGYSVSREKKESFPLTVTSAQKNPTAFYLCASSKGPTEKLFFGSGTQLSVL.